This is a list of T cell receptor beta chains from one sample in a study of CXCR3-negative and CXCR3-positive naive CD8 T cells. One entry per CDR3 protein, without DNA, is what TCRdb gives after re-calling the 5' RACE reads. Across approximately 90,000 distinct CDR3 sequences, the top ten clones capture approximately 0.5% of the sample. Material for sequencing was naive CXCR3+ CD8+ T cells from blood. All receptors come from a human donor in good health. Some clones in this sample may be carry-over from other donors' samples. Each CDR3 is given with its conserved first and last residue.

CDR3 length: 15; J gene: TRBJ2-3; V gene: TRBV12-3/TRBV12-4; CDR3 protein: CASSSSGRAGDTQYF
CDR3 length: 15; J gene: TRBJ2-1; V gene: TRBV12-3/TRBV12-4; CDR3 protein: CASSPGLATYNEQFF
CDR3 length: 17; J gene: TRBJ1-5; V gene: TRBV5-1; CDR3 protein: CASSLVIRVSFHQPQHF
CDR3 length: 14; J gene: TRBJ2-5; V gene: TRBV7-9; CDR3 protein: CASSWDLAQETQYF
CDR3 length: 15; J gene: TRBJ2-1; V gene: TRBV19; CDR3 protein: CASSIGVGSYNEQFF
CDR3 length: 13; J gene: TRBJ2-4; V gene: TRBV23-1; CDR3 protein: CASSLPPVGTQYF
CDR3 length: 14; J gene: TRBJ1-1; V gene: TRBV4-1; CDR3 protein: CASSPNTENTEAFF
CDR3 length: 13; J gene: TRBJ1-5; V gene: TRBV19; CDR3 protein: CASSPDTREPQHF
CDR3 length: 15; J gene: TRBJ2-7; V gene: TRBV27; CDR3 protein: CASSLSWTGSYEQYF
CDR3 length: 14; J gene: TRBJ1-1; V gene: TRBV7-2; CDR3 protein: CASSLALLDPEAFF
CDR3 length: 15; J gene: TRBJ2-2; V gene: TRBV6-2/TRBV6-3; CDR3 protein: CASRPQGAVTGELFF
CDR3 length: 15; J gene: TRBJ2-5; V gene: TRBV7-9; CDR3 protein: CASSLRADTQETQYF
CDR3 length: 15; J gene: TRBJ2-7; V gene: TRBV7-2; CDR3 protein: CASSSGLATLYEQYF
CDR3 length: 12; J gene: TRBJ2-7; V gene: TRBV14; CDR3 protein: CASSQYRSEQYF
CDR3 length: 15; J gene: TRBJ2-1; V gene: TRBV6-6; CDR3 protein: CASSYKTSGSSEQFF
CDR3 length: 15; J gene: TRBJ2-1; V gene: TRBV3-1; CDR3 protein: CASSQGGSGGNEQFF
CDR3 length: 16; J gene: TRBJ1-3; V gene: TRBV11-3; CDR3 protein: CASSLGPTAPGNTIYF